These 2 T cell receptor beta chains were sequenced from one sample in a study of T cells in Graves' hyperthyroidism and ophthalmopathy. Researchers amplified the TCR beta CDR3 regions from RNA transcripts. First-round RT-PCR of the TCR CDR3 relied on the HTBI primer set. One entry per CDR3 protein, called by TCRdb with MiXCR from the multiplex PCR reads. The table includes about 540,000 distinct CDR3 sequences, about 45% detected once. The sample was peripheral blood or thyroid tissue (not recorded which). The receptors stem from a woman between 18 and 29 years old with Graves' hyperthyroidism.

The chain recombines TRBV20-1 with TRBJ2-7; 11 bases agree with TRBD2. Looked up from germline, CDR1 is DFQATT and CDR2 is SNEGSKA (reference sequence). V gave up 5 bases and J gave up 7 bases; unmatched junction bases: 10. This CDR3 is built from 14 residues. The CDR3 loop is CSAGRTSGHNEQYF. The CDR3 DNA follows: TGCAGTGCTGGACGGACTAGCGGGCACAATGAGCAGTACTTC.

In this sample, this clonotype turned up many times. V is TRBV5-1 and J is TRBJ2-7, with D perhaps given as TRBD1 or TRBD2 (6 bases each). This CDR3 has 14 residues. Per the germline V gene, CDR1 is SGHRS and CDR2 is YFSETQ. Trimming took 2 bases from V and 7 from J, leaving 16 bases between them. CDR3 amino acids: CASSLGVQGGEQYF. Written as DNA, the CDR3 is TGCGCCAGCAGCTTAGGAGTACAGGGAGGTGAGCAGTACTTC.